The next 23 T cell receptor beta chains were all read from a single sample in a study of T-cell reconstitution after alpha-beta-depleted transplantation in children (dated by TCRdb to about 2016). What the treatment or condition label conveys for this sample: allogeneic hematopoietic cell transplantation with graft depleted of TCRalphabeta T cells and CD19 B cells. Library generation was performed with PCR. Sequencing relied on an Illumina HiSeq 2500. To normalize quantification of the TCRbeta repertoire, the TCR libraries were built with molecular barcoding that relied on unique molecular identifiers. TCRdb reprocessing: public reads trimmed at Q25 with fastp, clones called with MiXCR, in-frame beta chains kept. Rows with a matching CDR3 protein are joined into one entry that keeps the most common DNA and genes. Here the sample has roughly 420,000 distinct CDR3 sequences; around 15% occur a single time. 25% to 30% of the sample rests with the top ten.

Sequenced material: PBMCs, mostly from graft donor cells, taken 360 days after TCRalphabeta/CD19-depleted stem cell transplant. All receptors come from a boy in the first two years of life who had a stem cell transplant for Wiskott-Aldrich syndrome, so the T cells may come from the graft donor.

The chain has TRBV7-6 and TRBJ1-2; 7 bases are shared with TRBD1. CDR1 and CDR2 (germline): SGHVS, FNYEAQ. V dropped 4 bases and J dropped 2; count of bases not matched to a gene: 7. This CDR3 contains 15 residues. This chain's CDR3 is CASSSQTGSNYGYTF. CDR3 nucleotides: TGTGCCAGCAGCTCCCAGACAGGGTCAAACTATGGCTACACCTTC.

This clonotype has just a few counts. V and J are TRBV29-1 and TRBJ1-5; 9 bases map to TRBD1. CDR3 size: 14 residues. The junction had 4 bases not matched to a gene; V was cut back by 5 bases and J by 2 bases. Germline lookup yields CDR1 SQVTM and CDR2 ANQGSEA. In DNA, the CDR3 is TGCAGCGTTACAGGGGGCGGAGGCAATCAGCCCCAGCATTTT. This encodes CSVTGGGGNQPQHF.

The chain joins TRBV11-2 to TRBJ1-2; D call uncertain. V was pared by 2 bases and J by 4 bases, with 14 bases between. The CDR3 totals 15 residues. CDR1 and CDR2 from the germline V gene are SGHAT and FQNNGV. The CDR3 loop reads CASSLRTGYSYGYTF. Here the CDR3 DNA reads TGTGCCAGCAGCTTACGGACTGGGTATAGCTATGGCTACACCTTC.

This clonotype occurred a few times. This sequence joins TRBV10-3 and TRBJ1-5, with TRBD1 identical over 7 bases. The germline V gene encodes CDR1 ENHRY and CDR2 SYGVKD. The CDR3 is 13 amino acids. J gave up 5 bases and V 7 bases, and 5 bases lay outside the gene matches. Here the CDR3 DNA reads TGTGCCATCAAGGGACAGCCCGATCAGCCCCAGCATTTT. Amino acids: CAIKGQPDQPQHF.

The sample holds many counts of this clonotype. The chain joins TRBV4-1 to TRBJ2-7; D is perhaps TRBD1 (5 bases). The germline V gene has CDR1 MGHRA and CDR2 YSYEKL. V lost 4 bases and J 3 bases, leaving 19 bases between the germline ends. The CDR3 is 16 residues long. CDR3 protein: CASSPRGTQIFYEQYF. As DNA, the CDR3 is TGCGCCAGCAGCCCTAGGGGCACCCAGATTTTCTACGAGCAGTACTTC.

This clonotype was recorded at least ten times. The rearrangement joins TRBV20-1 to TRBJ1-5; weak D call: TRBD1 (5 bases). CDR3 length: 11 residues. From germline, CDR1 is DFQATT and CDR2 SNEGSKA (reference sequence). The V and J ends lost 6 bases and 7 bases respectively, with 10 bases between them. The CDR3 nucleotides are TGCAGTGCCGGACAAGGACAGCCCCAGCATTTT. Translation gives CSAGQGQPQHF.

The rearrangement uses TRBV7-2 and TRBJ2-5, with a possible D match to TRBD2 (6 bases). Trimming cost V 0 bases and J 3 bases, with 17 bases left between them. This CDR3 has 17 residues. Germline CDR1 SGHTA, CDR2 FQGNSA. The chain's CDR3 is CASSLAGWQGGKETQYF. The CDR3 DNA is TGTGCCAGCAGCTTAGCCGGTTGGCAGGGAGGTAAAGAGACCCAGTACTTC.

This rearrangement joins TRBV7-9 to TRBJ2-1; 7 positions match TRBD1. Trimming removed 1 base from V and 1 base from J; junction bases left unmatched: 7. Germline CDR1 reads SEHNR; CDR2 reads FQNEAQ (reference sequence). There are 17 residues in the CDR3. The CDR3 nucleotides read TGTGCCAGCAGCTTAGGCCCGAGGGGGCGGTCCTACAATGAGCAGTTCTTC. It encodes CASSLGPRGRSYNEQFF.

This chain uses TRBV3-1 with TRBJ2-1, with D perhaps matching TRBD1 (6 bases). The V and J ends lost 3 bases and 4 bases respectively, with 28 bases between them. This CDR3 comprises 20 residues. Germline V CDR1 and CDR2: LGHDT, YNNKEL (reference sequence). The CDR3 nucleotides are TGTGCCAGCAGCCACTTAGTATGGGACACTACTCTCTATCTTTACAATGAGCAGTTCTTC. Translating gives CASSHLVWDTTLYLYNEQFF.

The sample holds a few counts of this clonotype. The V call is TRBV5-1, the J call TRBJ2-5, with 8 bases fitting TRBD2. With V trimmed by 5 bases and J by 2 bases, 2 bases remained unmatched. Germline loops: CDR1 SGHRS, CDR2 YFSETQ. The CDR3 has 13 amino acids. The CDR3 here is CASRPGGQETQYF. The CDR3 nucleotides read TGCGCCAGCAGGCCGGGGGGGCAAGAGACCCAGTACTTC.

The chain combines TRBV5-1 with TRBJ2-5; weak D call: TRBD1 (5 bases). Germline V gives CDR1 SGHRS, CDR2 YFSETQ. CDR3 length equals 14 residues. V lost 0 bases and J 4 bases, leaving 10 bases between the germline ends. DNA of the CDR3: TGCGCCAGCAGCTTGGCAGGGTATCGAGAGACCCAGTACTTC. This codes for CASSLAGYRETQYF.

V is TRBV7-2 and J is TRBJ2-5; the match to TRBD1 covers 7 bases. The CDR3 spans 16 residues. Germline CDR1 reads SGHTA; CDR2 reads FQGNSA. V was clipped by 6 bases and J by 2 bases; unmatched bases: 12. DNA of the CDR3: TGTGCCAGCAGTTATCTACCCGGGACAGTACAAGAGACCCAGTACTTC. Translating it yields CASSYLPGTVQETQYF. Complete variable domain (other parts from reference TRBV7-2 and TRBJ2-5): GAGVSQSPSNKVTEKGKDVELRCDPISGHTALYWYRQSLGQGLEFLIYFQGNSAPDKSGLPSDRFSAERTGGSVSTLTIQRTQQEDSAVYLCASSYLPGTVQETQYFGPGTRLLVL.

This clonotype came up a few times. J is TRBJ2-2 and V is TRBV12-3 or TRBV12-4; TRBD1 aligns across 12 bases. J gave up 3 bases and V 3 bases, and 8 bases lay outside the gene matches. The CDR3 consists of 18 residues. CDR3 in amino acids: CASSFPGQGARDTGELFF. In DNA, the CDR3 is TGTGCCAGCAGTTTCCCGGGACAGGGGGCGCGAGACACCGGGGAGCTGTTTTTT.

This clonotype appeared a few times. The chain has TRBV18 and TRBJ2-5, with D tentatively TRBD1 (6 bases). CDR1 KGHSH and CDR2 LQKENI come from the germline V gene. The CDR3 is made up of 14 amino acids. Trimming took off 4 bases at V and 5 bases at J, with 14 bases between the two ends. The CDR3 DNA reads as TGTGCCAGCTCACGGGACAACTCGAGGGAGACCCAGTACTTC. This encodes CASSRDNSRETQYF. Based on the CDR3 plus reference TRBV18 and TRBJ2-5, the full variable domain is NAGVMQNPRHLVRRRGQEARLRCSPMKGHSHVYWYRQLPEEGLKFMVYLQKENIIDESGMPKERFSAEFPKEGPSILRIQQVVRGDSAAYFCASSRDNSRETQYFGPGTRLLVL.

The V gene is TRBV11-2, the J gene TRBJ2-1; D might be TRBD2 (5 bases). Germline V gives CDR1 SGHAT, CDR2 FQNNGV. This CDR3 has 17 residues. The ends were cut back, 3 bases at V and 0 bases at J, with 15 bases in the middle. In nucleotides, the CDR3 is TGTGCCAGCAGCTTTTTGAAAGCGGTGAGCTCCTACAATGAGCAGTTCTTC. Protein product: CASSFLKAVSSYNEQFF.

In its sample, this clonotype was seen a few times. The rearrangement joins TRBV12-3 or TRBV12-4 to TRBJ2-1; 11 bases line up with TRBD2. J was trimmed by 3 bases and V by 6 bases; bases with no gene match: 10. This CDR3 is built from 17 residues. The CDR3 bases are TGTGCCAGCAGCTCCCCCACGGGACTAGCGGACTACAATGAGCAGTTCTTC. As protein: CASSSPTGLADYNEQFF.

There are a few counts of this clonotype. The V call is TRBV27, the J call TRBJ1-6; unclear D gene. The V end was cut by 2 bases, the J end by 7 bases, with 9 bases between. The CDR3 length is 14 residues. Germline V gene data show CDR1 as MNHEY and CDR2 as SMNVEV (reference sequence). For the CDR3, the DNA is TGTGCCAGCAGTTTAATCCCGGGGAATTCACCCCTCCACTTT. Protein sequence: CASSLIPGNSPLHF.

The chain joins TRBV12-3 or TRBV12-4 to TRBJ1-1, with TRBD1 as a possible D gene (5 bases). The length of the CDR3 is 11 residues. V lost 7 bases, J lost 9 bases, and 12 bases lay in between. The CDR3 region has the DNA TGTGCCAGCACCCGCGGGACCCAAGCTTTCTTT. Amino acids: CASTRGTQAFF.

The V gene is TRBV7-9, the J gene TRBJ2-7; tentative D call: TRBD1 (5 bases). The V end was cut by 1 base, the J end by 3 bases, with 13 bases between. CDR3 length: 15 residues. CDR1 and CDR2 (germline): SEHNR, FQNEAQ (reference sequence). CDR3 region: CASSLEGPRYYEQYF. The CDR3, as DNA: TGTGCCAGCAGCTTAGAGGGGCCGCGGTACTACGAGCAGTACTTC.

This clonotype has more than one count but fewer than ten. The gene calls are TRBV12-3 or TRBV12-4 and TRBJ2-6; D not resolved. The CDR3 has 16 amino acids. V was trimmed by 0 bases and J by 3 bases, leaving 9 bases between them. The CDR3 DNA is TGTGCCAGCAGTTTAGCGGGAAGAGGTGGGGCCAACGTCCTGACTTTC. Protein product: CASSLAGRGGANVLTF.

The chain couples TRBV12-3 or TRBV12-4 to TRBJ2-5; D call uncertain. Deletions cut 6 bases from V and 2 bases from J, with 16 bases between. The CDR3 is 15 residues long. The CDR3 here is CASSTPPLLQETQYF. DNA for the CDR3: TGTGCCAGCAGCACCCCCCCGTTGTTGCAAGAGACCCAGTACTTC.

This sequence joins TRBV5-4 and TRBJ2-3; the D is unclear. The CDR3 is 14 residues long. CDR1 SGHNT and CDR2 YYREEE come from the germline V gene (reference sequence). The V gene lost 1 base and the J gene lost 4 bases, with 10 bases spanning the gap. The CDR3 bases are TGTGCCAGCAGCTTGCGGTTAGGGCCAGATACGCAGTATTTT. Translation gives CASSLRLGPDTQYF.

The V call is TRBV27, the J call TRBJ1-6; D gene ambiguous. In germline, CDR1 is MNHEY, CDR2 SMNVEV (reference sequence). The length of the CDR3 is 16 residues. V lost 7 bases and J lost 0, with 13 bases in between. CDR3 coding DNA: TGTGCCAGCACCGCAGCCAAGGGCTCCTATAATTCACCCCTCCACTTT. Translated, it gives CASTAAKGSYNSPLHF.